This entry features one T cell receptor (beta chain) sequence. Authors' data handling: Using reference gene primer amplification, nucleated cell counts were estimated. Generated by immunoSEQ multiplex PCR, the TCRdb table keeps only in-frame clones and is missing some. Clone size and V and J calls were adopted from that table, with D and trimming inferred from the DNA. The data show 90,000 to 110,000 clones, around 81% seen once. Germline V gives CDR1 GTSNPN, CDR2 SVGIG (reference sequence). V was shortened by 3 bases and J by 2 bases, with 11 bases between the two germline ends. The CDR3 is 14 residues long. The data are from a study of blood T cell repertoires in COVID-19. The wider study: From T cells, B-cell-depleted T cells, or PBMCs came the material, which was cDNA or gDNA.

This receptor was taken from a man older than 75 with acute or convalescent COVID-19. Source material: peripheral blood. The chain recombines TRBV30 with TRBJ2-1; weak D call: TRBD1 (6 bases). The CDR3 coding sequence is TGTGCCTGGAGACCGGGACAAACCTACAATGAGCAGTTCTTC. It translates to CAWRPGQTYNEQFF. The variable domain in full, with the rest retrieved from reference TRBV30 and TRBJ2-1, is SQTIHQWPATLVQPVGSPLSLECTVEGTSNPNLYWYRQAAGRGLQLLFYSVGIGQISSEVPQNLSASRPQDRQFILSSKKLLLSDSGFYLCAWRPGQTYNEQFFGPGTRLTVL.